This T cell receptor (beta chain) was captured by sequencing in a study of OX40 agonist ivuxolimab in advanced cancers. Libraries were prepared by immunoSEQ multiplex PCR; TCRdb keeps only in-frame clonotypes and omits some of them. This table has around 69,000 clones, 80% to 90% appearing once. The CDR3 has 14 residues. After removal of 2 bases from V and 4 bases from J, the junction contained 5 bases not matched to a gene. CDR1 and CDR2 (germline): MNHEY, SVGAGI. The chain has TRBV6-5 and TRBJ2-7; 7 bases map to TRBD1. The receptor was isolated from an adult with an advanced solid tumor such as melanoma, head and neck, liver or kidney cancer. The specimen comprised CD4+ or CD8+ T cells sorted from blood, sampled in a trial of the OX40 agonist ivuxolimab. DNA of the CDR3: TGTGCCAGCAGTTACGAGGACAGGACTTACGAGCAGTACTTC. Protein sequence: CASSYEDRTYEQYF.